Following are 27 T cell receptor beta chains from one sample sequenced in a study of cytomegalovirus exposure and HLA in healthy donors. 60 Vbeta and 13 Jbeta primers were used in PCR. Profiling relied on immunoSEQ multiplex PCR, and the TCRdb table lists in-frame clones only, not all of them. The data contain approximately 100,000 clones, around three quarters of them singletons. The sequenced sample consisted of PBMCs. These receptors were collected from a female donor in good health and CMV-seropositive.

V gene TRBV27 combines with J gene TRBJ2-2, with 14 bases matching TRBD2. With 8 bases clipped from V and 8 bases from J, the junction kept 10 bases outside the gene matches. The CDR3 has 16 amino acids. The germline V gene encodes CDR1 MNHEY and CDR2 SMNVEV (reference sequence). CDR3 coding DNA: TGTGCCAGCCGACCCGGACTAGCGGGGGGAGGAGGGGAGCTGTTTTTT. As protein: CASRPGLAGGGGELFF.

The V gene is TRBV12-5, the J gene TRBJ2-2; D unclear. The germline gives CDR1 LGHNT, CDR2 FRNRAP. The CDR3 sequence is 12 residues long. The V end was cut by 4 bases, the J end by 3 bases, with 3 bases between. The DNA of the CDR3 is TGTGCTAGTGGTTCCTACACCGGGGAGCTGTTTTTT. It encodes CASGSYTGELFF.

This clone was counted a few times. The chain couples TRBV6-1 to TRBJ2-7; 12 nucleotides agree with TRBD1. V shed 7 bases, J shed 3 bases, and the junction held 7 bases outside the gene matches. Germline V gene lookup returns CDR1 MNHNS and CDR2 SASEGT. This CDR3 spans 15 amino acids. This CDR3 reads CASTYGTGGFYEQYF. CDR3 bases: TGTGCCAGCACCTATGGGACAGGGGGCTTCTACGAGCAGTACTTC.

V gene TRBV29-1 combines with J gene TRBJ2-7; TRBD2 matches at 11 bases. This CDR3 comprises 12 residues. With 4 bases clipped from V and 6 bases from J, the junction kept 2 bases outside the gene matches. CDR1 is SQVTM and CDR2 is ANQGSEA in the germline V gene. CDR3 DNA: TGCAGCGTTGCTAGCGGGAGGTTCGAGCAGTACTTC. Its protein product is CSVASGRFEQYF.

This rearrangement joins TRBV9 to TRBJ2-2; 8 nucleotides agree with TRBD1. This CDR3 contains 15 residues. Per germline, CDR1 SGDLS and CDR2 YYNGEE. Germline trimming cut 3 bases from V and 4 bases from J; bases unmatched to any gene: 5. CDR3 in DNA: TGTGCCAGCAGCGGTGGACAGGGCCCCACCGGGGAGCTGTTTTTT. Protein: CASSGGQGPTGELFF. The variable domain in full, completed from reference TRBV9 and TRBJ2-2, reads DSGVTQTPKHLITATGQRVTLRCSPRSGDLSVYWYQQSLDQGLQFLIQYYNGEERAKGNILERFSAQQFPDLHSELNLSSLELGDSALYFCASSGGQGPTGELFFGEGSRLTVL.

V gene TRBV18 combines with J gene TRBJ1-1, with 8 nucleotides matching TRBD1. This CDR3 region has 13 residues. Germline lookup yields CDR1 KGHSH and CDR2 LQKENI. J was trimmed by 8 bases and V by 4 bases; bases with no gene match: 6. In nucleotides, the CDR3 is TGTGCCAGCTCACTTGGACAGGGAAGAGAAGCTTTCTTT. This gives the protein CASSLGQGREAFF.

The chain recombines TRBV5-6 with TRBJ1-2, with 9 bases that match TRBD1. This CDR3 comprises 13 residues. J lost 7 bases, V lost 3 bases, and 4 bases had no gene match. CDR1 is SGHDT, CDR2 YYEEEE, per germline. CDR3 in amino acids: CASSSPGQGGYTF. Here the CDR3 DNA reads TGTGCCAGCAGCTCTCCGGGACAGGGTGGCTACACCTTC.

This chain joins TRBV27 and TRBJ2-3, with 9 bases that match TRBD1. The germline V gene encodes CDR1 MNHEY and CDR2 SMNVEV (reference sequence). V lost 3 bases and J lost 1; bases outside the gene matches: 2. The CDR3 runs to 15 residues. In DNA, the CDR3 is TGTGCCAGCAGTTTTAGGACAGGGGGCACAGATACGCAGTATTTT. It codes for CASSFRTGGTDTQYF.

This clone was counted only a few times. The chain combines TRBV27 with TRBJ1-3; tentatively, D is TRBD1 (5 bases). The CDR3 totals 15 residues. Germline assignment: CDR1 MNHEY and CDR2 SMNVEV (reference sequence). V was shortened by 5 bases and J by 0 bases, with 11 bases between the two germline ends. Here the CDR3 reads CASSPGLSSGNTIYF. The CDR3 coding sequence is TGTGCCAGCAGTCCGGGACTTTCCTCTGGAAACACCATATATTTT.

V and J are TRBV30 and TRBJ1-1; the D gene is possibly TRBD1 (5 bases). This CDR3 is built from 11 residues. V was trimmed by 5 bases and J by 8 bases, leaving 12 bases between them. From germline, CDR1 is GTSNPN and CDR2 SVGIG (reference sequence). CDR3 sequence (DNA): TGTGCCTGGGGGGGACTGATCGAAGCTTTCTTT. Amino acid sequence: CAWGGLIEAFF.

The chain combines TRBV7-9 with TRBJ2-3; D unclear. Trimming stripped 2 bases from V and 4 bases from J, with 4 bases between. Germline V gene data show CDR1 as SEHNR and CDR2 as FQNEAQ (reference sequence). The CDR3 totals 12 residues. CDR3: CASSLPADTQYF. CDR3 coding DNA: TGTGCCAGCAGCTTACCGGCAGATACGCAGTATTTT.

The chain couples TRBV7-2 to TRBJ2-3; a possible D gene is TRBD2 (6 bases). Trimming shortened V by 5 bases and J by 10 bases, and 16 bases separated the two germline ends. Germline V CDR1 and CDR2: SGHTA, FQGNSA. This CDR3 comprises 13 residues. The CDR3 is CASSPASGEAQYF. CDR3 in DNA: TGTGCCAGCAGCCCAGCCTCGGGAGAGGCGCAGTATTTT.

The V gene is TRBV19, the J gene TRBJ1-6; D may be TRBD1 (6 bases). V gave up 2 bases and J gave up 4 bases, with 12 bases separating them. There are 16 residues in the CDR3. Germline loops: CDR1 LNHDA, CDR2 SQIVND (reference sequence). In nucleotides, the CDR3 is TGTGCCAGTAGTATATCGAGACAGGCGTATAATTCACCCCTCCACTTT. Translated, it gives CASSISRQAYNSPLHF. Supplemented by reference TRBV19 and TRBJ1-6, the full variable domain reads DGGITQSPKYLFRKEGQNVTLSCEQNLNHDAMYWYRQDPGQGLRLIYYSQIVNDFQKGDIAEGYSVSREKKESFPLTVTSAQKNPTAFYLCASSISRQAYNSPLHFGNGTRLTVT.

The genes are TRBV7-8 and TRBJ2-1, with a tentative D call TRBD2 (5 bases). The CDR3 loop spans 17 amino acids. The germline V gene has CDR1 SGHVS and CDR2 FQNEAQ. The ends were cut back, 3 bases at V and 4 bases at J, with 19 bases in the middle. DNA for the CDR3: TGTGCCAGCAGCTTCCTTAGGGCGGGCCTTCTATACAATGAGCAGTTCTTC. It encodes CASSFLRAGLLYNEQFF.

The chain has TRBV7-7 and TRBJ2-1; 9 nucleotides align to TRBD1. CDR3 length: 15 amino acids. Trimming took 6 bases from V and 3 from J; bases not matched to a gene: 6. Germline values: CDR1 SSHAT, CDR2 FNYEAQ (reference sequence). The CDR3 nucleotides are TGTGCCAGCAGTCGGGACAGGGCTGGCTACAATGAGCAGTTCTTC. Translating gives CASSRDRAGYNEQFF.

Comments on this clone: Since the CDR3 does not end with the conserved phenylalanine or tryptophan, this likely comes from a read error. This chain links TRBV5-1 with TRBJ1-6, with 9 bases fitting TRBD1. There are 15 residues in the CDR3. From germline, CDR1 is SGHRS and CDR2 YFSETQ. The CDR3 nucleotides are TGCGCCAGCAGTTTGGAACAGGGGGCCGGATCACCCCTCCACTCT. This sequence encodes CASSLEQGAGSPLHS.

For the CDR3, the DNA is TGTGCCAGCTCACAGGGGTCCAACACCGGGGAGCTGTTTTTT. This sequence encodes CASSQGSNTGELFF. This sequence joins TRBV18 and TRBJ2-2; D is possibly TRBD1 (5 bases). The V and J ends lost 4 bases and 2 bases respectively, with 8 bases between them. Germline V gives CDR1 KGHSH, CDR2 LQKENI. The CDR3 loop spans 14 amino acids.

The chain has TRBV11-3 and TRBJ2-5; D might be TRBD1 (5 bases). The end of the DNA aligns better with TRBJ2-7, so the J call may be wrong. The germline V gene encodes CDR1 SGHNT and CDR2 YENEEA. CDR3 size: 13 residues. CDR3 in amino acids: CASSADIGGEQYF. In DNA, the CDR3 is TGTGCCAGCAGCGCGGACATAGGTGGCGAGCAGTACTTC.

This clone came up a few times. This chain uses TRBV5-1 with TRBJ1-5; no definite D call. V was cut by 2 bases and J by 4 bases, with 10 bases left in between. CDR3 size: 14 residues. Germline CDR1 SGHRS, CDR2 YFSETQ. CDR3 region: CASSFWAENQPQHF. The CDR3 DNA follows: TGCGCCAGCAGCTTTTGGGCAGAAAATCAGCCCCAGCATTTT. The entire variable domain, with the rest obtained from reference TRBV5-1 and TRBJ1-5, is as follows: KAGVTQTPRYLIKTRGQQVTLSCSPISGHRSVSWYQQTPGQGLQFLFEYFSETQRNKGNFPGRFSGRQFSNSRSEMNVSTLELGDSALYLCASSFWAENQPQHFGDGTRLSIL.

CDR3: CASSLGTGPLHF. The CDR3, as DNA: TGTGCCAGCAGCTTAGGGACAGGTCCCCTCCACTTT. The genes are TRBV5-4 and TRBJ1-6; the match to TRBD1 covers 8 bases. Germline CDR1 and CDR2: SGHNT and YYREEE (reference sequence). Trimming at V came to 2 bases and at J to 13 bases, leaving 2 bases not matched to a gene. CDR3 length equals 12 residues.

V and J are TRBV28 and TRBJ2-1; 14 nucleotides line up with TRBD2. Per the germline V gene, CDR1 is MDHEN and CDR2 is SYDVKM. The V and J ends lost 3 bases and 0 bases, in that order; junction bases with no gene match: 7. This CDR3 is built from 19 residues. The CDR3 loop is CASSFSGLAGGRSYNEQFF. The CDR3 nucleotides read TGTGCCAGCAGTTTTAGCGGACTAGCGGGAGGCCGCTCCTACAATGAGCAGTTCTTC.

This clone was counted between two and nine times. This chain connects TRBV18 to TRBJ1-1, with 8 bases fitting TRBD1. Germline loops: CDR1 KGHSH, CDR2 LQKENI. V gave up 2 bases and J gave up 8 bases; unmatched junction bases: 4. The CDR3 has 13 amino acids. The chain's CDR3 is CASSPKGQAEAFF. The CDR3 DNA reads TGTGCCAGCTCACCAAAGGGACAGGCCGAAGCTTTCTTT.

V is TRBV9 and J is TRBJ2-6; D is ambiguous. Germline CDR1 and CDR2: SGDLS and YYNGEE. CDR3 length: 14 residues. The germline V and J ends were trimmed by 3 bases and 0 bases, with 4 bases remaining between them. CDR3 loop: CASSGVSGANVLTF. The DNA for the CDR3 is TGTGCCAGCAGCGGCGTCTCTGGGGCCAACGTCCTGACTTTC.

This clone was seen only a few times. V is TRBV29-1 and J is TRBJ1-1, with D perhaps matching TRBD1 (5 bases). V was pared by 7 bases and J by 5 bases, with 17 bases between. The germline CDR1 and CDR2 sequences are SQVTM and ANQGSEA. This CDR3 has 13 residues. As DNA, the CDR3 is TGCAGCGCTGGGGGTACTGGGGGGACTGAAGCTTTCTTT. Protein product: CSAGGTGGTEAFF.

This clone was detected only a few times. CDR3 in DNA: TGTGCCAGCAGCCCCTGGCTGGGGGCGAACGAGCAGTACTTC. Protein: CASSPWLGANEQYF. The chain joins TRBV11-2 to TRBJ2-7; D perhaps matches TRBD1 (6 bases). Between the trimmed V and J ends, which lost 5 bases and 5 bases, there was a span of 16 bases. This CDR3 is built from 14 residues. Germline CDR1 and CDR2: SGHAT and FQNNGV. Full variable domain (remainder filled in from reference TRBV11-2 and TRBJ2-7): EAGVAQSPRYKIIEKRQSVAFWCNPISGHATLYWYQQILGQGPKLLIQFQNNGVVDDSQLPKDRFSAERLKGVDSTLKIQPAKLEDSAVYLCASSPWLGANEQYFGPGTRLTVT.

This clone showed up just a few times. The chain joins TRBV9 to TRBJ2-7, with TRBD1 matching over 8 bases. After removal of 4 bases from V and 7 bases from J, the junction contained 10 bases not matched to a gene. This CDR3 is built from 14 residues. Germline V gene data show CDR1 as SGDLS and CDR2 as YYNGEE. CDR3 amino acids: CASSKGTGPGEQYF. The CDR3 nucleotides are TGTGCCAGCAGCAAAGGGACAGGTCCGGGGGAGCAGTACTTC.

The chain has TRBV12-5 and TRBJ1-4; D call uncertain. The V gene's germline CDR1 is LGHNT and CDR2 FRNRAP. Trimming cost V 1 base and J 4 bases, with 16 bases left between them. The CDR3 spans 17 residues. Written as DNA, the CDR3 is TGTGCTAGTGGTTTGGAGGGCCGAGCGGGGTTTAATGAAAAACTGTTTTTT. The encoded protein is CASGLEGRAGFNEKLFF.